The 15 T cell receptor beta chains presented below share a single source sample, sequenced in a study of cytomegalovirus exposure and HLA in healthy donors. PCR primers comprised 60 Vbeta and 13 Jbeta primers. Method: immunoSEQ multiplex PCR; TCRdb's copy keeps in-frame clones and lacks some. The sample has about 120,000 clones; about four fifths are singletons. The sequencing input was PBMCs. The receptors stem from a human donor in good health.

This chain links TRBV6-5 with TRBJ2-6, with D maybe TRBD1 (6 bases). There are 15 residues in the CDR3. Germline values: CDR1 MNHEY, CDR2 SVGAGI. V lost 6 bases and J lost 1, with 10 bases in between. The CDR3 region has the DNA TGTGCCAGCAGGATCAGGGGATCTGGGGCCAACGTCCTGACTTTC. This sequence encodes CASRIRGSGANVLTF.

Only a few counts were recorded for this clone. The chain links TRBV5-5 to TRBJ1-1, with D maybe TRBD1 (5 bases). CDR1 and CDR2 from the germline V gene are SGHKS and YYEKEE (reference sequence). This CDR3 comprises 13 residues. Trimming removed 5 bases at V and 1 base at J, with 9 bases between. In nucleotides, the CDR3 is TGTGCCAGCAGTTCCCAGGGGAACACTGAAGCTTTCTTT. As protein: CASSSQGNTEAFF.

The sample holds a few counts of this clone. The V call is TRBV4-2, the J call TRBJ1-1; 7 positions match TRBD1. Germline CDR1 is LGHNA and CDR2 is YNFKEQ. Trimming cost V 0 bases and J 3 bases; bases outside gene matches: 7. CDR3 length equals 16 residues. For the CDR3, the DNA is TGTGCCAGCAGCCAAGATGAGGGGGCTCGGGACACTGAAGCTTTCTTT. Translating it yields CASSQDEGARDTEAFF.

The rearrangement uses TRBV27 and TRBJ1-2, with D perhaps matching TRBD1 (5 bases). Between the trimmed V and J ends, which lost 6 bases and 2 bases, there was a span of 13 bases. Germline loops: CDR1 MNHEY, CDR2 SMNVEV (reference sequence). CDR3 length: 14 residues. The CDR3 DNA follows: TGTGCCAGCAGACCCCGACAGTTGAACTATGGCTACACCTTC. Translation: CASRPRQLNYGYTF.

The table lists this clone with a few counts. The chain uses TRBV5-6 and TRBJ1-1; unclear D gene. The CDR3 runs to 13 residues. Trimming shortened V by 0 bases and J by 8 bases, and 11 bases separated the two germline ends. In germline, CDR1 is SGHDT, CDR2 YYEEEE. The CDR3 bases are TGTGCCAGCAGCTTGGAGTTGGGAGGGGAAGCTTTCTTT. This sequence encodes CASSLELGGEAFF.

J is TRBJ2-1 and V is TRBV6-1; 10 bases are a match to TRBD2. This CDR3 comprises 14 residues. Trimming took 6 bases from V and 7 from J; bases not matched to a gene: 6. Germline V gene lookup returns CDR1 MNHNS and CDR2 SASEGT. The CDR3 loop is CASRRSGGVNEQFF. The CDR3 DNA is TGTGCCAGCAGGAGAAGCGGGGGGGTAAATGAGCAGTTCTTC.

This clone has only a few counts. V is TRBV4-1 and J is TRBJ2-1; 8 nucleotides line up with TRBD1. V dropped 4 bases and J dropped 8; count of bases not matched to a gene: 22. The CDR3 length is 19 residues. Germline V gene lookup returns CDR1 MGHRA and CDR2 YSYEKL. In nucleotides, the CDR3 is TGCGCCAGCAGCCTTAACCAGCCAGGGACAGGCCCCGAATGGGATGAGCAGTTCTTC. Translation: CASSLNQPGTGPEWDEQFF.

The chain is built from TRBV2 and TRBJ2-2; 10 bases match TRBD1. CDR3 length equals 15 residues. With 3 bases clipped from V and 7 bases from J, the junction kept 5 bases outside the gene matches. Per the germline V gene, CDR1 is SNHLY and CDR2 is FYNNEI. CDR3 nucleotide sequence: TGTGCCAGCAGTGAGCCGACAGGGGGCGGCGGGGAGCTGTTTTTT. It yields the protein CASSEPTGGGGELFF.

The rearrangement joins TRBV4-1 to TRBJ2-5; 9 nucleotides agree with TRBD2. CDR1 and CDR2 from the germline V gene are MGHRA and YSYEKL. This CDR3 has 15 amino acids. Trimming removed 6 bases from V and 1 base from J; junction bases left unmatched: 6. The CDR3 nucleotides are TGCGCCAGCAGTGATCTAGCGGGGTTCCAAGAGACCCAGTACTTC. Translation gives CASSDLAGFQETQYF.

This chain uses TRBV6-5 with TRBJ1-1; D perhaps matches TRBD1 (6 bases). Trimming cost V 8 bases and J 2 bases, with 18 bases left between them. CDR1 is MNHEY and CDR2 is SVGAGI in the germline V gene. CDR3 length: 15 amino acids. This CDR3 reads CASLPPGTSNTEAFF. Here the CDR3 DNA reads TGTGCCAGCCTCCCTCCGGGGACAAGCAACACTGAAGCTTTCTTT.

J is TRBJ1-3 and V is TRBV27, with 8 bases identical to TRBD1. The germline CDR1 and CDR2 sequences are MNHEY and SMNVEV (reference sequence). This CDR3 comprises 15 residues. The junction had 11 bases not matched to a gene; V was cut back by 8 bases and J by 5 bases. CDR3 coding DNA: TGTGCCAGCCCAGAACAGGGGGAAGGTAGAAACACCATATATTTT. Its protein is CASPEQGEGRNTIYF.

This clone has only a few counts. The rearrangement uses TRBV6-1 and TRBJ2-5, with 8 nucleotides matching TRBD2. J was trimmed by 1 base and V by 4 bases; bases with no gene match: 5. The CDR3 sequence is 15 residues long. Germline V gives CDR1 MNHNS, CDR2 SASEGT. CDR3 region: CASSAVAGSQETQYF. CDR3 coding DNA: TGTGCCAGCAGTGCCGTAGCGGGGAGCCAAGAGACCCAGTACTTC.

The chain recombines TRBV9 with TRBJ2-1, with a tentative D call TRBD2 (6 bases). Trimming stripped 5 bases from V and 6 bases from J, with 9 bases between. The CDR3 has 12 residues. Germline CDR1 SGDLS, CDR2 YYNGEE. The CDR3 region is CASRGDSNEQFF. CDR3 DNA: TGTGCCAGCAGGGGGGACTCCAATGAGCAGTTCTTC. The full variable domain, rest sourced from reference TRBV9 and TRBJ2-1, is DSGVTQTPKHLITATGQRVTLRCSPRSGDLSVYWYQQSLDQGLQFLIQYYNGEERAKGNILERFSAQQFPDLHSELNLSSLELGDSALYFCASRGDSNEQFFGPGTRLTVL.

The chain employs TRBV19 and TRBJ1-5; 7 bases fit TRBD1. The germline gives CDR1 LNHDA, CDR2 SQIVND (reference sequence). The J segment lost 2 bases and the V segment lost 9 bases, leaving 4 bases of the junction unmatched. The CDR3 is 13 amino acids. CDR3 residues: CARTGYGNQPQHF. The CDR3 nucleotides are TGTGCCAGGACAGGGTATGGCAATCAGCCCCAGCATTTT.

The chain carries TRBV6-1 and TRBJ1-5; TRBD1 matches 12 bases. The junction had 10 bases not matched to a gene; V was cut back by 3 bases and J by 4 bases. The CDR3 contains 18 residues. The germline V gene encodes CDR1 MNHNS and CDR2 SASEGT. CDR3 sequence (DNA): TGTGCCAGCAGTGATAACTTCGAGGGACAGGGGGCTAATCAGCCCCAGCATTTT. Its protein is CASSDNFEGQGANQPQHF.